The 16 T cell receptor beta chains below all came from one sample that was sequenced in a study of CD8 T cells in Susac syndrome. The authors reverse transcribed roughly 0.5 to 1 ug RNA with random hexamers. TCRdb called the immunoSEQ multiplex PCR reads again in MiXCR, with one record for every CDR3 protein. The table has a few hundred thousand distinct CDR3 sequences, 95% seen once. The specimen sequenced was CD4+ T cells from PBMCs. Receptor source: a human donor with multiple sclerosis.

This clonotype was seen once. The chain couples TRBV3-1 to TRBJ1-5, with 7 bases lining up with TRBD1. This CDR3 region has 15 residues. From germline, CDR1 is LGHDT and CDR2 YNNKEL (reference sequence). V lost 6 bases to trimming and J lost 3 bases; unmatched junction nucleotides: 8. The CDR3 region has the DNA TGTGCCAGCAGTCCTGCGACAGGGAACAATCAGCCCCAGCATTTT. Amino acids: CASSPATGNNQPQHF.

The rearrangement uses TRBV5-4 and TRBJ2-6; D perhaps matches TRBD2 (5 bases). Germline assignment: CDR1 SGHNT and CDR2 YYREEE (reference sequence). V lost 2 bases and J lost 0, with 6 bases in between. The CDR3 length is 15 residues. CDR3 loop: CASSFEGSGANVLTF. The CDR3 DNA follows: TGTGCCAGCAGCTTCGAGGGCTCTGGGGCCAACGTCCTGACTTTC.

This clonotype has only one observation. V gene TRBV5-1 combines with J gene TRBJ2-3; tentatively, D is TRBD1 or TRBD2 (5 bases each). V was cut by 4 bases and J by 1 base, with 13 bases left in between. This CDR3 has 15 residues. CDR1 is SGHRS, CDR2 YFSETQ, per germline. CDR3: CASSTRDGRTDTQYF. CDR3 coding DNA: TGCGCCAGCAGCACCCGGGACGGCCGCACAGATACGCAGTATTTT.

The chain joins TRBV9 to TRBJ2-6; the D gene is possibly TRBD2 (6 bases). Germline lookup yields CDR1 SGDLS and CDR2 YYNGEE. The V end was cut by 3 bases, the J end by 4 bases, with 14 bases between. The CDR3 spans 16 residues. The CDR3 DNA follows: TGTGCCAGCAGCGCCGTCTCCGGGAGCGGGGCCAACGTCCTGACTTTC. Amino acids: CASSAVSGSGANVLTF.

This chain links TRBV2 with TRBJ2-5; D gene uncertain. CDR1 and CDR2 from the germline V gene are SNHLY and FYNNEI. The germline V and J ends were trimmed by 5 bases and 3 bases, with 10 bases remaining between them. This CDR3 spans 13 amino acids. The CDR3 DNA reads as TGTGCCAGCAGTTATGACACCGAAGAGACCCAGTACTTC. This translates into CASSYDTEETQYF.

The CDR3 is CASSLAPLVVNTEAFF. The CDR3 coding sequence is TGTGCCAGCAGCTTGGCCCCCCTTGTGGTGAACACTGAAGCTTTCTTT. J is TRBJ1-1 and V is TRBV5-6, with D unclear. Trimming stripped 0 bases from V and 0 bases from J, with 12 bases between. This CDR3 has 16 residues. The V gene's germline CDR1 is SGHDT and CDR2 YYEEEE.

The DNA for the CDR3 is TGTGCCAGCAGCATACTAGCGGGGGTCTCCTACGAGCAGTACTTC. Amino acids: CASSILAGVSYEQYF. The J gene is TRBJ2-7, the V gene TRBV12-3 or TRBV12-4, with 11 positions matching TRBD2. This CDR3 has 15 residues. Losses at the gene ends were 6 bases for V and 0 bases for J; bases not matched to a gene: 4.

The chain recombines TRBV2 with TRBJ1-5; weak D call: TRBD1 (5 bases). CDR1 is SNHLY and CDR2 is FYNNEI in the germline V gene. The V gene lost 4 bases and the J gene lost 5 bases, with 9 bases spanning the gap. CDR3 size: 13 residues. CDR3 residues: CASSAGLYQPQHF. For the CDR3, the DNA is TGTGCCAGCAGTGCGGGACTCTATCAGCCCCAGCATTTT.

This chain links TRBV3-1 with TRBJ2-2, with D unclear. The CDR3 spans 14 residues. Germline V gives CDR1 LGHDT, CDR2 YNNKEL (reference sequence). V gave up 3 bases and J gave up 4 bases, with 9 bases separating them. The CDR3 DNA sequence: TGTGCCAGCAGCCAGTCAGGAGTCACCGGGGAGCTGTTTTTT. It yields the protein CASSQSGVTGELFF.

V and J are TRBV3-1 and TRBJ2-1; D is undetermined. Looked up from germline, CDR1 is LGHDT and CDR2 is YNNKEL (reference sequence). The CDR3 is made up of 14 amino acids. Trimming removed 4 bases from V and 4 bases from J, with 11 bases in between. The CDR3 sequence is CASSPKTLYNEQFF. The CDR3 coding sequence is TGTGCCAGCAGCCCGAAGACCTTGTACAATGAGCAGTTCTTC.

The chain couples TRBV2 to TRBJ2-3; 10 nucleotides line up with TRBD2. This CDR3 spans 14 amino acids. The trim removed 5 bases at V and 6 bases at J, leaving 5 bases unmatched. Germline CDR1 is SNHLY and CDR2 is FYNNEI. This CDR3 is CASSLLAGADTQYF. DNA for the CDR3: TGTGCCAGCAGTCTCCTAGCGGGAGCGGATACGCAGTATTTT. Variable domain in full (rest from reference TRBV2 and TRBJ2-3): EPEVTQTPSHQVTQMGQEVILRCVPISNHLYFYWYRQILGQKVEFLVSFYNNEISEKSEIFDDQFSVERPDGSNFTLKIRSTKLEDSAMYFCASSLLAGADTQYFGPGTRLTVL.

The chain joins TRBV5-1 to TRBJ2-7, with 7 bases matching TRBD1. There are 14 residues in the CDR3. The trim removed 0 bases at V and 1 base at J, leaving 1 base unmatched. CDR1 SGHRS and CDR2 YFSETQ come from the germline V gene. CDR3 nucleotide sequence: TGCGCCAGCAGCTTGGAGGACAGGTCCTACGAGCAGTACTTC. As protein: CASSLEDRSYEQYF.

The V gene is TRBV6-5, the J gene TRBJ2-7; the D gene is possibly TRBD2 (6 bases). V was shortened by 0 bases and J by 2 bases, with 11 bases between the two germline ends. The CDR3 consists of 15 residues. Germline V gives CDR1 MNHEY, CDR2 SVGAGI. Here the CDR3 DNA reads TGTGCCAGCAGTTACTCGTGGGACTTCACCTACGAGCAGTACTTC. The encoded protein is CASSYSWDFTYEQYF.

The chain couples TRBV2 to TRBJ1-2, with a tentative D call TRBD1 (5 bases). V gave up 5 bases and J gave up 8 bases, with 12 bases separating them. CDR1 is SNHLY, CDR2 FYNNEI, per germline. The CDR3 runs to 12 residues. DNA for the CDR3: TGTGCCAGCAGTCGGGACGGTGGCGGCTACACCTTC. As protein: CASSRDGGGYTF.

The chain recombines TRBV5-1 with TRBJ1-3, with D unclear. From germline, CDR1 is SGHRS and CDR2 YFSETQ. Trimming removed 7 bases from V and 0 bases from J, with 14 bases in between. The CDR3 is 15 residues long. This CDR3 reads CASSALESSGNTIYF. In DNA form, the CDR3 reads TGCGCCAGCTCTGCACTTGAGAGCTCTGGAAACACCATATATTTT.

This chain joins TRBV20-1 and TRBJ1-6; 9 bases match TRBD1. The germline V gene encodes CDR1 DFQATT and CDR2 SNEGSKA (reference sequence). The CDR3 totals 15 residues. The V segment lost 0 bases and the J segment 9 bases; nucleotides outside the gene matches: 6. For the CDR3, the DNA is TGCAGTGCTAGAGATCCGACAGGGGGGGGTTCACCCCTCCACTTT. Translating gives CSARDPTGGGSPLHF.